This TCR beta chain comes out of a study of T cells in Graves' hyperthyroidism and ophthalmopathy. Study-level results: Most clonotypes that expanded in the thyroid above 0.001 also showed up in blood.

Amplified TCR beta CDR3 regions came from RNA transcripts. Researchers ran a first-round RT-PCR on the TCR CDR3 using the HTBI primer set. TCRdb called the multiplex PCR reads again in MiXCR, with one record for every CDR3 protein. The sample consists of around 600,000 distinct CDR3 sequences, about 14% of them appearing once. In the case of this clonotype: Its antigen is still unknown.

Diagnosing involved the use of clinical symptoms, serum thyroxine and TRAb, thyroid ultrasound and orbital computed tomography. The CDR3 length is 15 residues. The germline gives CDR1 SGHTA, CDR2 FQGNSA. After removal of 5 bases from V and 9 bases from J, the junction contained 10 bases not matched to a gene. The sequence was collected from a woman under 30 with Graves' ophthalmopathy. Sequenced: blood. V gene TRBV7-2 combines with J gene TRBJ2-1; 10 bases line up with TRBD2. For the CDR3, the DNA is TGTGCCAGCAGCCAAGGGAGCGGGAGGGCCGTTGAGCAGTTCTTC. Its protein product is CASSQGSGRAVEQFF.